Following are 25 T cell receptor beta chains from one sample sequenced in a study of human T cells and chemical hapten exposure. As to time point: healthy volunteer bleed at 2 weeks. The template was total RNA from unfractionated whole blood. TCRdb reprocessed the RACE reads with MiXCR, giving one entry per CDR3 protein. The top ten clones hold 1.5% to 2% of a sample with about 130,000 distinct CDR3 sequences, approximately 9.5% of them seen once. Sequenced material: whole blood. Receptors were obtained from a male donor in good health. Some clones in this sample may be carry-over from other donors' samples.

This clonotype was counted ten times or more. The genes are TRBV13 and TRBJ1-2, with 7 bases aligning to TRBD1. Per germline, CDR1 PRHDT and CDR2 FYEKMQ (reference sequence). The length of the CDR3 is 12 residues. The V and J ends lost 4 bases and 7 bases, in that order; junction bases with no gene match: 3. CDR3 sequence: CASSSRGVGYTF. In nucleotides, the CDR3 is TGTGCCAGCAGCTCCAGGGGGGTTGGCTACACCTTC.

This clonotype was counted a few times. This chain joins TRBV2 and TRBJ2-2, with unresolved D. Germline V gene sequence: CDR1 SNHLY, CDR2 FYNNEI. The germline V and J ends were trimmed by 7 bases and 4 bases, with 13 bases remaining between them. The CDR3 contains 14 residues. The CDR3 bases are TGTGCCAGCAACGACGGGTTGACCACCGGGGAGCTGTTTTTT. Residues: CASNDGLTTGELFF.

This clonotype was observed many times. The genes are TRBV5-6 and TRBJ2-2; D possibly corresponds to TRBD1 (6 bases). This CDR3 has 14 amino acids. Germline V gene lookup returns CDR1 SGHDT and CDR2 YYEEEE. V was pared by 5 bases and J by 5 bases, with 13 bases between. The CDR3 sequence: CASRRDTRTGELFF. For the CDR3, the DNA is TGTGCCAGCAGAAGGGACACGAGAACCGGGGAGCTGTTTTTT.

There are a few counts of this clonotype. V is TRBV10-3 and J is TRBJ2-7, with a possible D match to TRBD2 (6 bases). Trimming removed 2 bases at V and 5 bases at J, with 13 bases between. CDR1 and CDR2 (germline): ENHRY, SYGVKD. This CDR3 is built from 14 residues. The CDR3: CAISERSSADEQYF. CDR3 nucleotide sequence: TGTGCCATCAGTGAGAGGTCTAGCGCAGACGAGCAGTACTTC.

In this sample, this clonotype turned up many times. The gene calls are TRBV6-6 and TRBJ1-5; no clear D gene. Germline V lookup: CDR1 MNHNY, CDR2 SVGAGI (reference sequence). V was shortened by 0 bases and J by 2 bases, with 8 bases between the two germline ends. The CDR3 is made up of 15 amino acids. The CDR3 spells CASSYSGFGNQPQHF. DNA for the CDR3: TGTGCCAGCAGTTACTCAGGGTTCGGCAATCAGCCCCAGCATTTT.

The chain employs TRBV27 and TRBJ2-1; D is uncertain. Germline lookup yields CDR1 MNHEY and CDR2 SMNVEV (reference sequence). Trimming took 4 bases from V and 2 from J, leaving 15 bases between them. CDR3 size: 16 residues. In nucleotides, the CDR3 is TGTGCCAGCAGTTCATACTGGAAACCCCCCTACAATGAGCAGTTCTTC. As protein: CASSSYWKPPYNEQFF.

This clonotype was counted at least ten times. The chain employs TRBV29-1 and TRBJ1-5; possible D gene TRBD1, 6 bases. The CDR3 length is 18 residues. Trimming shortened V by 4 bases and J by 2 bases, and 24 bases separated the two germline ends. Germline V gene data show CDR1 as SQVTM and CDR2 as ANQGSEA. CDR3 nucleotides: TGCAGCGTTGCAGGGGAAGTGGGTTCCAATTTGGGCAATCAGCCCCAGCATTTT. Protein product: CSVAGEVGSNLGNQPQHF.

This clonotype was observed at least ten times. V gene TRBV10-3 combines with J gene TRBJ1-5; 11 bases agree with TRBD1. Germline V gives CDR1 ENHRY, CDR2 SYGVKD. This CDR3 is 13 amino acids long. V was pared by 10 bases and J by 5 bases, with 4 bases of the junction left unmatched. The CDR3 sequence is CATGGQGDQPQHF. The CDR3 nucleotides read TGTGCCACCGGGGGACAGGGGGATCAGCCCCAGCATTTT.

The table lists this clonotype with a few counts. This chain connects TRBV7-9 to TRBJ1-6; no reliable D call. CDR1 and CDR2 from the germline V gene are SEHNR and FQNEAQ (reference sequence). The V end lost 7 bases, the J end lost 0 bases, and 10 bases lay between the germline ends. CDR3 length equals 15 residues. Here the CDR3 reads CASNPFSSYNSPLHF. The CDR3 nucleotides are TGTGCCAGCAACCCCTTTAGCTCCTATAATTCACCCCTCCACTTT.

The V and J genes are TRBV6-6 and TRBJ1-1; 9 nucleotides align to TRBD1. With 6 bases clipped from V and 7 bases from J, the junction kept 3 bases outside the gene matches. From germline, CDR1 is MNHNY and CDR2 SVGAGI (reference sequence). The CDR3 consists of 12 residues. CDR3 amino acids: CASRDRGGEAFF. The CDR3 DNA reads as TGTGCCAGCAGGGACAGGGGAGGTGAAGCTTTCTTT.

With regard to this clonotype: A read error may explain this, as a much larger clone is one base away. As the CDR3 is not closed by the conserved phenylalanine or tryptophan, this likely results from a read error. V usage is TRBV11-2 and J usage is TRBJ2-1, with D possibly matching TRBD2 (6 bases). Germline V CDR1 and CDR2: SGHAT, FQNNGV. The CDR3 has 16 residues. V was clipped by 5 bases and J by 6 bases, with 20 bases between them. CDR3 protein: CASSALTRVSGNEQFS. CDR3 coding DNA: TGTGCCAGCAGCGCGCTAACCCGGGTTAGCGGCAATGAGCAGTTCTCC.

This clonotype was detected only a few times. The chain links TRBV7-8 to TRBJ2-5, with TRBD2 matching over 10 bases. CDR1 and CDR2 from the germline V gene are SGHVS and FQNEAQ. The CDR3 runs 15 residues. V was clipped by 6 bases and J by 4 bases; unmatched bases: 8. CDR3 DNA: TGTGCCAGCAGATCTAGCGGGAGAGGGGGAGAGACCCAGTACTTC. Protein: CASRSSGRGGETQYF.

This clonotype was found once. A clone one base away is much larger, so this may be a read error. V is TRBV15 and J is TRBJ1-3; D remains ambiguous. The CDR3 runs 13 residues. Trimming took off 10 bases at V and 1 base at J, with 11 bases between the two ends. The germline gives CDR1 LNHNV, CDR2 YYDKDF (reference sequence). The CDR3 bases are TGTGCCATGCGGAAGCGGTCTGGAAACACCATATATTTT. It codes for CAMRKRSGNTIYF.

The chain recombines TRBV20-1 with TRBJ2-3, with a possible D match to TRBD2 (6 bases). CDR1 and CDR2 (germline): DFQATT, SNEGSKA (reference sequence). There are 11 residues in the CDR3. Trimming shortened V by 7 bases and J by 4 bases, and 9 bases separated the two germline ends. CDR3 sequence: CSVIAADTQYF. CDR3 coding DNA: TGCAGTGTGATAGCGGCAGATACGCAGTATTTT.

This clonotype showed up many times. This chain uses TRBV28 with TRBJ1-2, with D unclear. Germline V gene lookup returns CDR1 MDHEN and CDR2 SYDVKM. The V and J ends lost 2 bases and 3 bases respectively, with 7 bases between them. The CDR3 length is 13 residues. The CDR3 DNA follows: TGTGCCAGCAGTTTACGGCAGGACTATGGCTACACCTTC. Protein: CASSLRQDYGYTF.

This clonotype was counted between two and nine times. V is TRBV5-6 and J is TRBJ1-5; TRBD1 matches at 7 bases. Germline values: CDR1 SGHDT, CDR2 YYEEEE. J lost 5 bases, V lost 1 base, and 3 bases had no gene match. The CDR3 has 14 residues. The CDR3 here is CASSLYRGYQPQHF. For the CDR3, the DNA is TGTGCCAGCAGCTTGTACAGGGGATATCAGCCCCAGCATTTT.

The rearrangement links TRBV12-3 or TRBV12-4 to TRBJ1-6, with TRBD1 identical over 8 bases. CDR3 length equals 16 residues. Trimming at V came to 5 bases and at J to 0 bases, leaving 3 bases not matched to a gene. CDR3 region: CASSITGGSYNSPLHF. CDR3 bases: TGTGCCAGCAGTATCACAGGGGGCTCCTATAATTCACCCCTCCACTTT.

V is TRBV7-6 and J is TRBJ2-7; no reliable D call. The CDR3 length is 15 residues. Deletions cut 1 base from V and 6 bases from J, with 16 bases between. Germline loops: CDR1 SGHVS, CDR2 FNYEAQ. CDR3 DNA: TGTGCCAGCAGCTTAGAGGGTAGGCCCCCGTTCGAGCAGTACTTC. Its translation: CASSLEGRPPFEQYF.

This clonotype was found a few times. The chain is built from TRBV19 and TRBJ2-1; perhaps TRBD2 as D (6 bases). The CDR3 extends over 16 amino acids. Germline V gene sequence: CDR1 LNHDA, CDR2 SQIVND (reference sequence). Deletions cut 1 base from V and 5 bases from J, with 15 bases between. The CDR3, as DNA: TGTGCCAGTAGTATAGCGGGGCTAGCGCCCCACAATGAGCAGTTCTTC. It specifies CASSIAGLAPHNEQFF. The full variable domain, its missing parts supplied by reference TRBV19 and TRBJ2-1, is DGGITQSPKYLFRKEGQNVTLSCEQNLNHDAMYWYRQDPGQGLRLIYYSQIVNDFQKGDIAEGYSVSREKKESFPLTVTSAQKNPTAFYLCASSIAGLAPHNEQFFGPGTRLTVL.

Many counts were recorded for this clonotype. As DNA, the CDR3 is TGTGCCAGCAGCGGGGGATGGGAGGGGACTGAAGCTTTCTTT. Amino acids: CASSGGWEGTEAFF. J is TRBJ1-1 and V is TRBV9; tentative D call: TRBD1 (5 bases). The germline V gene has CDR1 SGDLS and CDR2 YYNGEE. V lost 3 bases and J 5 bases, leaving 14 bases between the germline ends. The CDR3 is 14 residues long. Using reference TRBV9 and TRBJ1-1 for the parts outside the CDR3, the full variable domain is DSGVTQTPKHLITATGQRVTLRCSPRSGDLSVYWYQQSLDQGLQFLIQYYNGEERAKGNILERFSAQQFPDLHSELNLSSLELGDSALYFCASSGGWEGTEAFFGQGTRLTVV.

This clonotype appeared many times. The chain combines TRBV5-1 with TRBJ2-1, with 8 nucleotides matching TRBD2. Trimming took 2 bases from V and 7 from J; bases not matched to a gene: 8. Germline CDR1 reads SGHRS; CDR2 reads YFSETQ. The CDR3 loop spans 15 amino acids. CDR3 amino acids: CASSFSSGGGNEQFF. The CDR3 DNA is TGCGCCAGCAGCTTCTCTTCGGGAGGGGGTAATGAGCAGTTCTTC.

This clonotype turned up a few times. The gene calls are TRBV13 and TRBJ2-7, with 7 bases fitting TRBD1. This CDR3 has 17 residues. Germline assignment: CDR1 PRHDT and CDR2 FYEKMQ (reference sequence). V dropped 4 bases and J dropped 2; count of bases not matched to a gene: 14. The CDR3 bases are TGTGCCAGCAGCTCCTTAGACTACCGGGACAGCACCTACGAGCAGTACTTC. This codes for CASSSLDYRDSTYEQYF.

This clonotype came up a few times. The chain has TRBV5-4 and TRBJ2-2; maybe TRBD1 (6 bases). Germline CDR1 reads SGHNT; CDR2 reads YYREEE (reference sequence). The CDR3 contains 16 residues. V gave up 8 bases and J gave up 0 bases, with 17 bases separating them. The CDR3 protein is CASGGGFFSNTGELFF. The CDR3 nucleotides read TGTGCCAGTGGTGGGGGCTTCTTCTCGAACACCGGGGAGCTGTTTTTT. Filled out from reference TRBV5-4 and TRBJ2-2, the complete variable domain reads ETGVTQSPTHLIKTRGQQVTLRCSSQSGHNTVSWYQQALGQGPQFIFQYYREEENGRGNFPPRFSGLQFPNYSSELNVNALELDDSALYLCASGGGFFSNTGELFFGEGSRLTVL.

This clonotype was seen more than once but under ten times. CDR3 nucleotides: TGTGCCAGCAGCTTAACCGGGACAGGGAGCCTTGAAGCTTTCTTT. Translating it yields CASSLTGTGSLEAFF. The chain has TRBV9 and TRBJ1-1; 9 nucleotides agree with TRBD1. Germline trimming cut 4 bases from V and 7 bases from J; bases unmatched to any gene: 11. Germline-derived CDR1 and CDR2 are SGDLS and YYNGEE. The length of the CDR3 is 15 residues.

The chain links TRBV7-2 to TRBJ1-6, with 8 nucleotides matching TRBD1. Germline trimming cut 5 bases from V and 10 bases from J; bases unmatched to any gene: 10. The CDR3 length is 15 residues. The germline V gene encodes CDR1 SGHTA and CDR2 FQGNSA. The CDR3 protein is CASSVRTGTSSPLHF. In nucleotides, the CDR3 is TGTGCCAGCAGCGTAAGGACAGGGACCAGCTCACCCCTCCACTTT.